Reported below is one TCR beta chain. Antigen unknown. The source of the sample is a study of T-cell memory formation after mild COVID-19. Study-wide findings and caveats: Among clones contracting day 15 to 85, CD4/CD8 was balanced, whereas later expanders leaned CD4+. Memory from before infection featured some responding clones, which suggests cross-reactive memory joined. Contracting CD4+ clones were located mainly in CM and EM, and CD8+ clones in EMRA.

With constant-segment primers, 5'RACE yielded cDNA libraries of TCR alpha and TCR beta that carried sample barcodes and UMIs. TCRdb redid the calling of the 5' RACE reads with MiXCR, one entry per CDR3 protein. The sample lists about 49,000 distinct CDR3 sequences; 27% were seen once. The TCR sequence derives from a man aged 18 to 30 who had mild COVID-19 (a few samples of this study predate the infection). Cell type and time point are not known. The sequencing input was PBMCs or a T cell subset sorted from them (not recorded which).

DNA of the CDR3: TGTGCCAGCAGACGTGGACAGGGGGTAGGATACAATGAGCAGTTCTTC. This codes for CASRRGQGVGYNEQFF. V and J are TRBV14 and TRBJ2-1; TRBD1 matches 10 bases. Germline values: CDR1 SGHDN, CDR2 FVKESK. Trimming took 6 bases from V and 4 from J; bases not matched to a gene: 9. The CDR3 sequence is 16 residues long.